One and the same sample provided the 22 T cell receptor beta chains below, sequenced in a study of tissue T cells after allogeneic stem cell transplantation. The time point: mouse harvest day 7 after allogeneic transplant. Mouse grafts combined 10^7 T-cell-depleted bone marrow cells with 10^6 splenic CD5+ T cells. Here immunoSEQ multiplex PCR was the method, and the copy in TCRdb shows in-frame clones only, minus some. Among 7,500 to 9,500 clones listed, 45% to 50% were seen once. The specimen sequenced was gut tissue. These receptors originate from a female BALB/c mouse given C57BL/6 T cells with graft-versus-host disease after an allogeneic hematopoietic cell transplant.

Comments on this clone: These gene names are mouse names. The missing CDR3 end, 1 residue past where the read stops, is filled in from the germline J gene. The genes are TRBV13-3 and TRBJ2-4, with a tentative D call TRBD2 (6 bases). This CDR3 has 14 amino acids. Germline CDR1 is NNHDY and CDR2 is SYVADS. V dropped 2 bases and J dropped 1 base, with 8 bases sitting between them. The CDR3 sequence is CASSEAGGQNTLYF. The part of the CDR3 DNA that was read is TGTGCCAGCAGTGAGGCTGGGGGTCAAAACACCTTGTAC.

Regarding this clone: Each gene name is a mouse one. The sequenced fragment ends 1 residue before the CDR3 boundary, so the rest is inferred from the germline J gene. The V call is TRBV23, the J call TRBJ1-3. The CDR3 covers 14 residues. Germline lookup yields CDR1 KGHTA and CDR2 FQNQQP. Partial CDR3 DNA: TGCTCCAGCAGTCAATCTTATTCTGGAAATACGCTCTAT. This sequence encodes CSSSQSYSGNTLY. In full, the CDR3 reads CSSSQSYSGNTLYF.

Remarks on this clone: Gene names and germline match the mouse. Sequencing ends 1 residue short of the CDR3 end; the germline J gene provides the rest. The V call is TRBV3, the J call TRBJ1-2; D is uncertain. The V gene lost 3 bases and the J gene lost 1 base, with 3 bases spanning the gap. CDR1 is SNHLY and CDR2 is FYNGKV in the germline V gene (reference sequence). CDR3 size: 12 residues. The CDR3 protein is CASSFRNSDYTF. CDR3 bases read: TGTGCCAGCAGCTTTAGAAACTCCGACTACACC.

There are a few counts of this clone. Genes and germline come from the mouse. Read sequence stops 1 residue before the CDR3 end, and the germline J gene provides the missing end. This sequence joins TRBV3 and TRBJ1-2, with D hard to call. V was cut by 0 bases and J by 2 bases, with 4 bases left in between. Germline assignment: CDR1 SNHLY and CDR2 FYNGKV (reference sequence). This CDR3 spans 13 amino acids. Partial CDR3 DNA: TGTGCCAGCAGCTTAGCGCAGAACTCCGACTACACC. Translated, it gives CASSLAQNSDYT. From start to end, the CDR3 is CASSLAQNSDYTF.

This clone was observed a few times. Here the gene names and germline are mouse. The CDR3 extends 1 residue past the end of the read, so its final part is completed from the germline J gene. The chain uses TRBV29 and TRBJ2-4, with 10 positions matching TRBD2. The V gene end was trimmed by 6 bases and the J gene end by 1 base; junction bases not matched to a gene: 4. Germline V lookup: CDR1 MSHET, CDR2 SYDVDS. CDR3 length equals 15 residues. Incomplete CDR3 DNA: TGTGCTAGCAGACCCGACTGGGGGGGTCAAAACACCTTGTAC. Its protein is CASRPDWGGQNTLY. In full, the CDR3 reads CASRPDWGGQNTLYF.

This clone was recorded only once. The gene names here belong to mouse. With the read ending 1 residue before the CDR3 end, the germline J gene is used to fill in that end. The genes are TRBV13-2 and TRBJ1-6, with D possibly TRBD1 on 5 matching bases. TRBJ1-6 is recorded as an ORF, its role being uncertain. Germline V gene data show CDR1 as NNHNN and CDR2 as SYGAGS (reference sequence). The CDR3 covers 15 residues. Trimming pared 7 bases from V and 2 bases from J, leaving 13 bases between. The CDR3 sequence: CASSVKGTYNSPLYF. The CDR3 DNA, read in part, is TGTGCCAGCAGTGTCAAGGGGACCTATAATTCGCCCCTCTAC.

This clone was seen only once. Gene and germline names: mouse. The CDR3 is cut off 1 residue early in the read; its end comes from the germline J gene. V usage is TRBV15 and J usage is TRBJ2-7, with 9 bases that match TRBD1. The V gene's germline CDR1 is SGHND and CDR2 FRSKSL. CDR3 size: 12 residues. V was clipped by 8 bases and J by 5 bases; unmatched bases: 4. CDR3 loop: CASRRDRDEQYF. The CDR3 bases that were read are TGTGCCAGCCGCCGGGACAGGGATGAACAGTAC.

On this clone itself: Gene names and germline refer to mouse. Read sequence stops 1 residue before the CDR3 end, and the germline J gene provides the missing end. The chain joins TRBV3 to TRBJ2-4; D unresolved. The germline V gene encodes CDR1 SNHLY and CDR2 FYNGKV (reference sequence). V was clipped by 4 bases and J by 0 bases, with 8 bases between them. The CDR3 has 14 amino acids. The part of the CDR3 DNA that was read is TGTGCCAGCAGCTCCCGACAAAGTCAAAACACCTTGTAC. Protein sequence: CASSSRQSQNTLY. The whole CDR3 region reads CASSSRQSQNTLYF.

Note on this clone: The germline and genes are mouse ones. Sequencing ends 1 residue short of the CDR3 end; the germline J gene provides the rest. The same CDR3 arises from other DNA sequences in this sample as well. The rearrangement links TRBV3 to TRBJ2-7; no reliable D call. The CDR3 is 12 amino acids. The germline V and J ends were trimmed by 5 bases and 0 bases, with 5 bases remaining between them. CDR1 is SNHLY, CDR2 FYNGKV, per germline (reference sequence). The CDR3 here is CASSPSSYEQYF. The CDR3 DNA, read in part, is TGTGCCAGCAGCCCAAGCTCCTATGAACAGTAC.

Comments on this clone: All gene names here are mouse names. The CDR3 goes on 1 residue after the read ends, and that part is filled in from the germline J gene. The chain links TRBV26 to TRBJ1-3; 9 bases line up with TRBD1. With 4 bases clipped from V and 4 bases from J, the junction kept 5 bases outside the gene matches. The germline V gene has CDR1 KGHPV and CDR2 FQNQEV (reference sequence). The CDR3 is made up of 15 amino acids. This CDR3 is CASSPTGGGGNTLYF. The part of the CDR3 DNA that was read is TGTGCCAGCAGTCCGACAGGGGGAGGAGGAAATACGCTCTAT.

For this clone: All gene names here are mouse names. With the read ending 1 residue before the CDR3 end, the germline J gene is used to fill in that end. This chain joins TRBV12-1 and TRBJ2-1; weak D call: TRBD2 (6 bases). CDR1 SGHSN and CDR2 HYEKVE come from the germline V gene. The CDR3 covers 14 residues. Trimming took off 1 base at V and 1 base at J, with 7 bases between the two ends. The CDR3 DNA, read in part, is TGTGCCAGCTCTCTGCTGGGGAACTATGCTGAGCAGTTC. It codes for CASSLLGNYAEQF. In full, the CDR3 reads CASSLLGNYAEQFF.

Concerning this clone: Gene names and germline match the mouse. The read ends 1 residue early relative to the CDR3; the germline J gene fills the gap. This rearrangement joins TRBV3 to TRBJ2-2; 8 bases fit TRBD1. Germline lookup yields CDR1 SNHLY and CDR2 FYNGKV (reference sequence). Trimming removed 4 bases from V and 4 bases from J; junction bases left unmatched: 2. CDR3 length equals 14 residues. The sequenced CDR3 bases are TGTGCCAGCAGCTCGACAGGGGTCACCGGGCAGCTCTAC. Translating gives CASSSTGVTGQLY. In full, the CDR3 reads CASSSTGVTGQLYF. Drawing the rest from reference TRBV3 and TRBJ2-2, the complete variable domain is GPKVLQIPSHQIIDMGQMVTLNCDPVSNHLYFYWYKQILGQQMEFLVNFYNGKVMEKSKLFKDQFSVERPDGSYFTLKIQPTALEDSAVYFCASSSTGVTGQLYFGEGSKLTVL.

Points on this clone: Genes and germline are mouse. The CDR3 is cut off 1 residue early in the read; its end comes from the germline J gene. J is TRBJ2-7 and V is TRBV23; the table's D gene call, TRBD1, was not cross checked with the DNA. Germline V gene sequence: CDR1 KGHTA, CDR2 FQNQQP. The CDR3 sequence is 12 residues long. CDR3 region: CSSSQSQREQYF. Partial CDR3 DNA: TGCTCCAGCAGTCAATCTCAGCGTGAACAGTAC.

The table lists this clone with a few counts. Genes and germline come from the mouse. The read ends 1 residue early relative to the CDR3; the germline J gene fills the gap. The chain employs TRBV16 and TRBJ1-4; D is perhaps TRBD1 (6 bases). CDR1 and CDR2 from the germline V gene are SGHSA and FRNQAP. The CDR3 covers 14 residues. V shed 4 bases and J shed 2 bases, with 8 bases lying between them. The CDR3 protein is CASSSQGSNERLFF. CDR3 DNA (partial): TGTGCAAGCAGCTCCCAGGGGTCCAACGAAAGATTATTT.

With respect to this clone: Here the gene names and germline are mouse. The sequenced fragment ends 1 residue before the CDR3 boundary, so the rest is inferred from the germline J gene. The chain carries TRBV31 and TRBJ2-5; no clear D gene. Trimming cost V 1 base and J 3 bases, with 5 bases left between them. CDR3 length equals 12 residues. Germline V CDR1 and CDR2: GKSSPN, SITVG. Partial CDR3 DNA: TGTGCCTGGAGTCACGAGCAAGACACCCAGTAC. This gives the protein CAWSHEQDTQY. The whole CDR3 reads CAWSHEQDTQYF.

About this clone: Germline and genes here are mouse. The CDR3 end lies 1 residue beyond the end of the read and is filled in from the germline J gene. The V gene is TRBV26, the J gene TRBJ2-7; TRBD1 agrees at 10 bases. Losses at the gene ends were 4 bases for V and 5 bases for J; bases not matched to a gene: 8. The CDR3 covers 15 residues. The germline V gene encodes CDR1 KGHPV and CDR2 FQNQEV (reference sequence). CDR3 sequence reads: CASSRPGQGQDEQYF. The CDR3 DNA, read in part, is TGTGCCAGCAGTCGTCCGGGACAGGGGCAAGATGAACAGTAC.

This clone occurred once. Mouse gene names and germline throughout. The read comes to an end 1 residue before the CDR3 does, leaving the germline J gene to fill in the end. V is TRBV15 and J is TRBJ2-4; 10 positions agree with TRBD2. V dropped 7 bases and J dropped 0; count of bases not matched to a gene: 4. There are 15 residues in the CDR3. Germline V CDR1 and CDR2: SGHND, FRSKSL. Partial CDR3 DNA: TGTGCCAGCAAGACTGGGGGGTCCAGTCAAAACACCTTGTAC. It translates to CASKTGGSSQNTLY. The complete CDR3 protein is CASKTGGSSQNTLYF.

With respect to this clone: Genes here carry mouse names. With the read ending 1 residue before the CDR3 end, the germline J gene is used to fill in that end. This rearrangement joins TRBV26 to TRBJ2-7; 7 nucleotides match TRBD1. Germline V gene lookup returns CDR1 KGHPV and CDR2 FQNQEV (reference sequence). The CDR3 has 13 residues. Trimming cost V 2 bases and J 4 bases; bases outside gene matches: 2. CDR3 DNA (partial): TGTGCCAGCAGTCTGGGGGACAGATATGAACAGTAC. As protein: CASSLGDRYEQY. The whole CDR3 sequence reads CASSLGDRYEQYF.

As concerns this clone: Gene names and germline refer to mouse. The read is 1 residue too short to cover the CDR3 end, so that end is filled in from the germline J gene. V is TRBV5 and J is TRBJ2-4, with D possibly TRBD2 on 5 matching bases. The CDR3 sequence is 14 residues long. CDR1 LGHNA and CDR2 YNLKQL come from the germline V gene (reference sequence). V lost 0 bases and J lost 1, with 5 bases in between. CDR3 DNA, as far as it was read: TGTGCCAGCAGCCAAGACTGGGGTCAAAACACCTTGTAC. Protein: CASSQDWGQNTLY. The CDR3, in full, reads CASSQDWGQNTLYF.

A remark on this clone: Mouse gene names apply. The CDR3 goes on 1 residue after the read ends, and that part is filled in from the germline J gene. This rearrangement joins TRBV13-2 to TRBJ2-4; 7 bases agree with TRBD2. There are 16 residues in the CDR3. The trim removed 1 base at V and 0 bases at J, leaving 5 bases unmatched. CDR1 is NNHNN and CDR2 is SYGAGS in the germline V gene (reference sequence). The part of the CDR3 DNA that was read is TGTGCCAGCGGTGATCCCGACTGGGAGAGTCAAAACACCTTGTAC. Encoded protein: CASGDPDWESQNTLY. The CDR3, in full, reads CASGDPDWESQNTLYF.

As to this clone: Gene names are mouse gene names. From the germline J gene comes the end of the CDR3, since the read stops 1 residue before it. This sequence joins TRBV29 and TRBJ2-1, with 9 bases matching TRBD2. The CDR3 runs to 17 residues. V was clipped by 5 bases and J by 2 bases; unmatched bases: 10. Germline V CDR1 and CDR2: MSHET, SYDVDS. The part of the CDR3 DNA that was read is TGTGCTAGCAGTCCCCGCCACTGGGGGGCTTACTATGCTGAGCAGTTC. Protein product: CASSPRHWGAYYAEQF. The entire CDR3 protein is CASSPRHWGAYYAEQFF.

Within the sample, this clone is medium-sized (0.01 to 0.1%). Germline and genes here are mouse. Read coverage stops 1 residue before the CDR3 terminus; the germline J gene supplies the remainder. The sample has other DNA sequences that encode this CDR3 too. The chain carries TRBV4 and TRBJ2-7; 10 bases line up with TRBD2. The CDR3 is 14 amino acids. V shed 5 bases, J shed 4 bases, and the junction held 5 bases outside the gene matches. In germline, CDR1 is LGHDT, CDR2 YNNKQL (reference sequence). Incomplete CDR3 DNA: TGTGCCAGCAGCCCCGGGACTGGGGCTTATGAACAGTAC. Protein product: CASSPGTGAYEQY. The entire CDR3 reads CASSPGTGAYEQYF.